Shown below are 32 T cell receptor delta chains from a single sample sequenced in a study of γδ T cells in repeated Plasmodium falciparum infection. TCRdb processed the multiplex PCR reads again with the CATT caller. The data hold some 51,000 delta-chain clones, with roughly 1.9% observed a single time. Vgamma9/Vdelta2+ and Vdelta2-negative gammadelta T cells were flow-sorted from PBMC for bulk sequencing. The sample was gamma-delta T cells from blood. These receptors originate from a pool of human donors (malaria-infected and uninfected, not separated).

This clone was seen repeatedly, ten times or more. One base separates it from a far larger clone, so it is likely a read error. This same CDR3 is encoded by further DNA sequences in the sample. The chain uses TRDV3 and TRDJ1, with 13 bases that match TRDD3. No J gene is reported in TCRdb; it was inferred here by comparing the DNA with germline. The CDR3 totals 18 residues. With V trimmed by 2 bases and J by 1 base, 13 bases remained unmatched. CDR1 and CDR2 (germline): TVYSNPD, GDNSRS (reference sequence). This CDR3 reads CAFGFYWGIRLTTDKLIF. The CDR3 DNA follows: TGTGCCTTTGGGTTCTACTGGGGGATACGTCTCACCACCGATAAACTCATCTTT.

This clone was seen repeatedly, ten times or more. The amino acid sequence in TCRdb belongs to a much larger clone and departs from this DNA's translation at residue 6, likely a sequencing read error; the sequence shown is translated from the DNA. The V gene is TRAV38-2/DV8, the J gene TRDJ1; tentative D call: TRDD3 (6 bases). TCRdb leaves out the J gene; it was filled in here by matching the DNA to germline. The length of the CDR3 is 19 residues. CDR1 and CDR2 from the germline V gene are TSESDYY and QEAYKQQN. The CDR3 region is CAYRSGGSPQTINTDKLIF. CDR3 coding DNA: TGTGCTTATAGAAGCGGGGGGAGTCCGCAAACAATCAACACCGATAAACTCATCTTT.

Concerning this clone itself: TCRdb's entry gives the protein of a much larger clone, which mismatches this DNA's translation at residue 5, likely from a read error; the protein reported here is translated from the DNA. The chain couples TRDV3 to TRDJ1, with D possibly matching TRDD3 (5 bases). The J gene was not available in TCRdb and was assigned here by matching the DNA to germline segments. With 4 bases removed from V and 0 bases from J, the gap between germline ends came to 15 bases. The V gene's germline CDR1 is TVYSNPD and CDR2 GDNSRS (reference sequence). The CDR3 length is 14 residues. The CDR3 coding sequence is TGTGCCTACAACCGGGGGTCGTACACCGATAAACTCATCTTT. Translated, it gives CAYNRGSYTDKLIF. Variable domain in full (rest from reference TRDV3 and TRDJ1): CDKVTQSSPDQTVASGSEVVLLCTYDTVYSNPDLFWYRIRPDYSFQFVFYGDNSRSEGADFTQGRFSVKHILTQKAFHLVISPVRTEDSATYYCAYNRGSYTDKLIFGKGTRVTVEP.

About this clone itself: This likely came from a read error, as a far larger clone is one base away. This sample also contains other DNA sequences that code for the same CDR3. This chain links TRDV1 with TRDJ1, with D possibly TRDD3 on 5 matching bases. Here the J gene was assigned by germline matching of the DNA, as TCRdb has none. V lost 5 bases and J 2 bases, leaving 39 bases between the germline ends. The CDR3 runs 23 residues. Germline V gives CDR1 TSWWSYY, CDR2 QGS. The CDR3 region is CALGKTASPNCPGLRVGTDKLIF. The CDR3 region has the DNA TGTGCTCTTGGGAAAACGGCCTCCCCCAATTGTCCTGGGCTACGTGTGGGAACCGATAAACTCATCTTT.

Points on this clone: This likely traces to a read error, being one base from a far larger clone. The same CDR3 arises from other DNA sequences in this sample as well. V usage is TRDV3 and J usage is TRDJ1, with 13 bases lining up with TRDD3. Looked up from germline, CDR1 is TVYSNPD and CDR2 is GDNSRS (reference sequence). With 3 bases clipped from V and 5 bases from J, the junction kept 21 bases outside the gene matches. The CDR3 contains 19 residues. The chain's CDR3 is CALGPPTYWGIRGPDKLIF. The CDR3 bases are TGTGCCTTGGGCCCTCCTACGTACTGGGGGATACGGGGGCCAGATAAACTCATCTTT.

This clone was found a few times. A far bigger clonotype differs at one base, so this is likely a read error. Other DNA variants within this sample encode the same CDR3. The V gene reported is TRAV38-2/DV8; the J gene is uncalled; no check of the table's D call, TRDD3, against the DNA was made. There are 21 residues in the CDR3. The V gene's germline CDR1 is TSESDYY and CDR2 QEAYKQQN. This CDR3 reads CAYRSATPPGLGDNFADKLIF. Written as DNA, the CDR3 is TGTGCTTATAGGAGCGCGACCCCGCCTGGCCTGGGGGATAACTTCGCCGATAAGCTCATCTTT.

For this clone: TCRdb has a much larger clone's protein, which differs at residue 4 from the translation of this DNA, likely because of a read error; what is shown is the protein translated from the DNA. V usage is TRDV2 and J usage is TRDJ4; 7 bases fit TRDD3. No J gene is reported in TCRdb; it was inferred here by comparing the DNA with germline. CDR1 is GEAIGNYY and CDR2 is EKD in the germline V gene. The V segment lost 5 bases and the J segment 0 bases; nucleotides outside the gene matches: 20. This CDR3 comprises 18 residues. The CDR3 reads CACAVCCGLWGPTRPLIF. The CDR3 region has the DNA TGTGCCTGTGCGGTGTGTTGCGGACTCTGGGGGCCAACCAGACCCCTGATCTTT.

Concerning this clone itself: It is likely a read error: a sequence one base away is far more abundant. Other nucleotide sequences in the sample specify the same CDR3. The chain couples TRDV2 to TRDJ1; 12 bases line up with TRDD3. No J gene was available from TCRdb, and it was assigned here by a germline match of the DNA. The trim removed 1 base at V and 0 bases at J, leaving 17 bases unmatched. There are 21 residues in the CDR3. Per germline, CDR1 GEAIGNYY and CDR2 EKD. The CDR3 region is CACDTLLLGDTDLDNTDKLIF. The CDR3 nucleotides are TGTGCCTGTGACACTCTTTTACTGGGGGATACTGATCTCGACAACACCGATAAACTCATCTTT.

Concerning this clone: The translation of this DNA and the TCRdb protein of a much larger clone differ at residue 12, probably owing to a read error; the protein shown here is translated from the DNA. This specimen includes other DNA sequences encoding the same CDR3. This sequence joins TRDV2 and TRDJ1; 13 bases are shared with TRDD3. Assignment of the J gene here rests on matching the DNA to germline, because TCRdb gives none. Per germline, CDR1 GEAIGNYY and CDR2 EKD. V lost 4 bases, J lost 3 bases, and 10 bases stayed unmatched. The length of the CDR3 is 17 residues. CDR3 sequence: CACEALFTGGYADKLIF. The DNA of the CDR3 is TGTGCCTGTGAGGCCCTTTTTACTGGGGGATACGCCGATAAACTCATCTTT.

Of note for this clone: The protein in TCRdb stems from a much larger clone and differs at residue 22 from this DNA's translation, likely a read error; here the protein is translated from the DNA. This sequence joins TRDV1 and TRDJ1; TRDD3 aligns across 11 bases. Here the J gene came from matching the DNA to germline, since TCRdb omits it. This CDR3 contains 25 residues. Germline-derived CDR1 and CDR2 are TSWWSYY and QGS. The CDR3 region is CALGELLLRRPGGYLSPSYTDELIF. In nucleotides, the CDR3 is TGTGCTCTTGGGGAACTTCTTCTACGACGTCCTGGGGGATACCTGAGTCCTAGCTACACCGATGAACTCATCTTT.

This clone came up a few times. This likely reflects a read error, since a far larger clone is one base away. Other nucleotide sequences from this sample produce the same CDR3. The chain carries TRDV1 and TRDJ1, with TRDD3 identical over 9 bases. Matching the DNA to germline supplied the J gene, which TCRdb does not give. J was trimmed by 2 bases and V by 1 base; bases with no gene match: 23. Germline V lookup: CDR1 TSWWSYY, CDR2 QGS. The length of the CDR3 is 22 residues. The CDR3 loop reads CALGEPPGFILGDTVRTDKLIF. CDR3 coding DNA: TGTGCTCTTGGGGAACCCCCGGGATTCATACTAGGGGATACGGTTCGTACCGATAAACTCATCTTT.

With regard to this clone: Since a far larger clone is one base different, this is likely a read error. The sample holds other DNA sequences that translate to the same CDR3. The CDR3 loop is CALGFITSLPYWGSYTDKLIF. The CDR3 DNA reads TGTGCTCTTGGGTTTATTACTTCCCTCCCGTACTGGGGGTCGTACACCGATAAGCTCATCTTT. The gene calls are TRDV1 and TRDJ1; 8 positions match TRDD3. CDR3 length: 21 amino acids. The germline gives CDR1 TSWWSYY, CDR2 QGS.

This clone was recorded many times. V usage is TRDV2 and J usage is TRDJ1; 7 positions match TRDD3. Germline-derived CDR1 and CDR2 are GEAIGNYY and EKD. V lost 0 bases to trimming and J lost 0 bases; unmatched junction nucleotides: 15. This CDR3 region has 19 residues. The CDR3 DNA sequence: TGTGCCTGTGACACCCTTTTTGACTTTTCTGGGGGGTACACCGATAAACTCATCTTT. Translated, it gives CACDTLFDFSGGYTDKLIF.

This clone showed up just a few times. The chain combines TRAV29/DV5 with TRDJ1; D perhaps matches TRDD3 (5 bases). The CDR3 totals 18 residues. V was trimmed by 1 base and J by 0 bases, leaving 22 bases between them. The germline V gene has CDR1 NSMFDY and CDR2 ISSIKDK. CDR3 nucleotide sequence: TGTGCAGCAAGCTCTAAGGGGGCCCCACCTAGGCACACCGATAAACTCATCTTT. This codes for CAASSKGAPPRHTDKLIF.

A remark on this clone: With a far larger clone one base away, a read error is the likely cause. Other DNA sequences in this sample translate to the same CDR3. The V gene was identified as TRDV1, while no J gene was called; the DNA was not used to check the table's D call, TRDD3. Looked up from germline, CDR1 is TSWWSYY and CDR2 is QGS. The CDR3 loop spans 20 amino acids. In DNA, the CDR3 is TGTGCTCTTGGGGACCTAAGTAGGGGGCGTTTATGGACAGGGGGATGTAGGCTCATCTTT. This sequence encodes CALGDLSRGRLWTGGCRLIF.

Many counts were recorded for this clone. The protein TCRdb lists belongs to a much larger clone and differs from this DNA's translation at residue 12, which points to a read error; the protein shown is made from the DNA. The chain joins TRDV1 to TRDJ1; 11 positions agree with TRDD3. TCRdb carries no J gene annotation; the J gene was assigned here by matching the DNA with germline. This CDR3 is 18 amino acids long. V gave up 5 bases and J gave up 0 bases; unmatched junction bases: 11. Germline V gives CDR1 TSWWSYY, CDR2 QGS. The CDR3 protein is CALGKPYWGIADTDKLIF. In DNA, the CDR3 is TGTGCTCTTGGGAAACCGTACTGGGGGATAGCGGACACCGATAAACTCATCTTT.

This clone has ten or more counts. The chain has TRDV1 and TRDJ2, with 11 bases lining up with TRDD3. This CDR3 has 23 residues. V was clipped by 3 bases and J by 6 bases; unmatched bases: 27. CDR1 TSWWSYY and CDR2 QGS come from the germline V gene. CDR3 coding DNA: TGTGCTCTTGGGGATCACATATTTCCTACGGTTGGCCTGGGGGATACCTATCCAGCACAACTCTTCTTT. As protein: CALGDHIFPTVGLGDTYPAQLFF.

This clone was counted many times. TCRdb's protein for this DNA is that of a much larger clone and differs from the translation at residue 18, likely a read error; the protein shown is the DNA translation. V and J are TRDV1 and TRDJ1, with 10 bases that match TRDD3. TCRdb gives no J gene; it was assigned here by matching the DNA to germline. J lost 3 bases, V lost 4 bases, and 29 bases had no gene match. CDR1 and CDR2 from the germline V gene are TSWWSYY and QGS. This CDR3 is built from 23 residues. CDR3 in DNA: TGTGCTCTTGGGGGATCTTCTTGTAGAGAACGTGCTTGGGGGATACCGGACGCCGATAAACTCATCTTT. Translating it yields CALGGSSCRERAWGIPDADKLIF.

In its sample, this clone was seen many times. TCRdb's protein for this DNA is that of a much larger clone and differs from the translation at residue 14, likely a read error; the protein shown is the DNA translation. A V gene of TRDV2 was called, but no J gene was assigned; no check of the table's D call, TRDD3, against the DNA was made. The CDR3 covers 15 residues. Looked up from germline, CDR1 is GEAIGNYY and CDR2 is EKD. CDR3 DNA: TGTGCCTGTCGCTGGGGGGGTCCGTACACCGATAAACTCACCTTT. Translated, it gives CACRWGGPYTDKLTF.

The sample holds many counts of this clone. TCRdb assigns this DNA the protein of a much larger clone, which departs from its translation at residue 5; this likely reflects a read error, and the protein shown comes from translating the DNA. The CDR3 loop reads CAYSPPLLGGYAGQSDKLIF. The DNA of the CDR3 is TGTGCTTATAGTCCCCCCCTACTTGGGGGATACGCGGGCCAGAGCGATAAACTCATCTTT. The chain combines TRAV38-2/DV8 with TRDJ1; 11 bases line up with TRDD3. Matching the DNA to germline supplied the J gene, which TCRdb does not give. The J segment lost 4 bases and the V segment lost 5 bases, leaving 22 bases of the junction unmatched. The CDR3 is made up of 20 amino acids. CDR1 TSESDYY and CDR2 QEAYKQQN come from the germline V gene.

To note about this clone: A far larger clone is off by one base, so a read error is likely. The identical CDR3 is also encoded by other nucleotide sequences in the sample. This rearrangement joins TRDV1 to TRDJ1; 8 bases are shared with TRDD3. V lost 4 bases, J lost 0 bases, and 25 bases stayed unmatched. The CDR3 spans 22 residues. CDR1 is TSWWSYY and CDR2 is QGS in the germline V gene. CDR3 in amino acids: CALGAFSFRFPYLGDNTDKLIF. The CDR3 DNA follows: TGTGCTCTTGGGGCCTTCTCCTTCCGCTTTCCTTACCTGGGGGACAACACCGATAAACTCATCTTT.

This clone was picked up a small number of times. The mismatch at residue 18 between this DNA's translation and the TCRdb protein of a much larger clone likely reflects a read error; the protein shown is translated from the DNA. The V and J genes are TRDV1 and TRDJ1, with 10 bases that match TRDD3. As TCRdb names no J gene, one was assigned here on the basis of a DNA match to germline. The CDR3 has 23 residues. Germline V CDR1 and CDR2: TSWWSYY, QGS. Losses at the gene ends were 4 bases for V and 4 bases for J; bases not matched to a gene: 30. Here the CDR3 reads CALGVDVFLPGGYAGIGIDKLIF. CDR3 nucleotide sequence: TGTGCTCTTGGGGTTGACGTCTTCCTACCGGGGGGATACGCGGGCATCGGCATCGATAAACTCATCTTT.

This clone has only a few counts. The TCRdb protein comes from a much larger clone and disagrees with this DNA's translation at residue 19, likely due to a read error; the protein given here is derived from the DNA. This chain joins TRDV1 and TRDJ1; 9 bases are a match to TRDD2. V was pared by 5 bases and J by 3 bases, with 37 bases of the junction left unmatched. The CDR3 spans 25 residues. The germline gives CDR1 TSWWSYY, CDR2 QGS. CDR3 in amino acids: CALGNPLPTVLYLLGSIGTSDKLIF. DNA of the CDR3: TGTGCTCTTGGGAACCCCCTTCCTACAGTCCTCTACTTACTGGGTTCGATAGGAACATCCGATAAACTCATCTTT.

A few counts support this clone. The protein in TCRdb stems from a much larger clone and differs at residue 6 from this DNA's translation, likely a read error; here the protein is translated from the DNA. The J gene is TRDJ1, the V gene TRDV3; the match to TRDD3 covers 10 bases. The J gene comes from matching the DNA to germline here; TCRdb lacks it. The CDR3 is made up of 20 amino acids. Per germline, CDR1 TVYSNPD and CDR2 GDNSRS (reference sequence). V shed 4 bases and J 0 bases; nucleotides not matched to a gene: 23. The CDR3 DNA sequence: TGTGCCTCTAGCCCTCCCTACGATACGTTTACTGGGGGATACACCGATAAACTCATCTTT. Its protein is CASSPPYDTFTGGYTDKLIF.

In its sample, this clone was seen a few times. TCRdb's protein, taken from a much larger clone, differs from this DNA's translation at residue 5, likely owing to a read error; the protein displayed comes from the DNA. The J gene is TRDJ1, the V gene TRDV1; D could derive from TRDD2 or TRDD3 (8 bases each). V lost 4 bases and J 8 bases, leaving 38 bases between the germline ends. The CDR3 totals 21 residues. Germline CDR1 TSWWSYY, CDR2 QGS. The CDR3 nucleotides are TGTGCTCTTGGGGGACACACGCCGAGTCTTCCTACGAGGGATACGCCTATCAAACTCATCTTT. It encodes CALGGHTPSLPTRDTPIKLIF.

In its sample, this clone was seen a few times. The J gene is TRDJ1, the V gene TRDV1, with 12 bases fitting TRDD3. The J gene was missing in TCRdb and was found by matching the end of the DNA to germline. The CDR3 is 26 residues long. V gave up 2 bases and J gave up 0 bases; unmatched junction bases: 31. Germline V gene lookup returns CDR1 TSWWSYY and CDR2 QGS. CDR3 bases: TGTGCTCTTGGGGAAGAACTGGTCCCTCTCCCTGTACTGGGGGATACATCTCGCTGGTACACCGATAAACTCATCTTT. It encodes CALGEELVPLPVLGDTSRWYTDKLIF.

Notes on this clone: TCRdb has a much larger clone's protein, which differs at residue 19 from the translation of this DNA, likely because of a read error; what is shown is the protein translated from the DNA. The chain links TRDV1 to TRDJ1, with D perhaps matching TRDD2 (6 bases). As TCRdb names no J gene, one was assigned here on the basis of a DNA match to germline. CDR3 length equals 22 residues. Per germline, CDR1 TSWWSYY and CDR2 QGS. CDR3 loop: CALGDAPSSLIHLIQYTDELIF. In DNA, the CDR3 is TGTGCTCTTGGGGACGCCCCTTCTTCCTTAATCCACCTGATCCAGTACACCGATGAACTCATCTTT.

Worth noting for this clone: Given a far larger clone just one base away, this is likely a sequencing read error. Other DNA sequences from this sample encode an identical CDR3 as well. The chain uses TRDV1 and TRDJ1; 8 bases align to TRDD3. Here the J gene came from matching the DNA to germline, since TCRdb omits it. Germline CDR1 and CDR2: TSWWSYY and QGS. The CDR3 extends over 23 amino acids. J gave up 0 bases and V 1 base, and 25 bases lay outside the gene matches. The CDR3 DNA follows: TGTGCTCTTGGGGAACGGATCCTACCCTATACTGGGGGGTACCGGGCGTACACCGATAAACTCATCTTT. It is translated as CALGERILPYTGGYRAYTDKLIF.

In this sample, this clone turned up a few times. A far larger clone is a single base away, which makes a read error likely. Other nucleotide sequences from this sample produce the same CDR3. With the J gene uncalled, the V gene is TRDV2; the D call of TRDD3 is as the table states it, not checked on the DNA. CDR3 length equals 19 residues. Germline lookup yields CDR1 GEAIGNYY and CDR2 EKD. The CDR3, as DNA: TGTGCCTGTGACACCGTTTCTGGGGGATACTCCGGGTACACCGATAAACTCATATTT. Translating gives CACDTVSGGYSGYTDKLIF.

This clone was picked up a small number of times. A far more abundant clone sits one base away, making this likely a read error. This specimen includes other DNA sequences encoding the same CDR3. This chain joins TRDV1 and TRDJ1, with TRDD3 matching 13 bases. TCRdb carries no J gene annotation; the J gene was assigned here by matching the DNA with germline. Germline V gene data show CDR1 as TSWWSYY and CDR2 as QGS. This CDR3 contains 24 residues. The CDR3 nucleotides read TGTGCTCTTGGAGAACTTTTTTCCTTCCCGCCAATTGGGTACTGGGGGATACGTACCGATAAACTCATCTTT. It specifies CALGELFSFPPIGYWGIRTDKLIF.

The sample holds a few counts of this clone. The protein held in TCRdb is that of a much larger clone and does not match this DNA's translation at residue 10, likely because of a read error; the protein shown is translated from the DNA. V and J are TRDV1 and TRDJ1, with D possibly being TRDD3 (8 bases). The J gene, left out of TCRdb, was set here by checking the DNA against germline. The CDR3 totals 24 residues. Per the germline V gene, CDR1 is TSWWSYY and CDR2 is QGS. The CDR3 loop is CALGKFLLLSWGTKIPRYTDKLIF. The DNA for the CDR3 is TGTGCCCTGGGCAAATTCCTACTTCTCTCCTGGGGGACAAAAATCCCGAGGTACACCGATAAACTCATCTTT.

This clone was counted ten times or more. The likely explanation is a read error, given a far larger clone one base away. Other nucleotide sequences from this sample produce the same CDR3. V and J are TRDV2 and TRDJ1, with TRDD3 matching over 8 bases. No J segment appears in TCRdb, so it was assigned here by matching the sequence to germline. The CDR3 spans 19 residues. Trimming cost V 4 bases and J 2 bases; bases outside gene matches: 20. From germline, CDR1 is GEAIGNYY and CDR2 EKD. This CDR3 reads CACDTVGGIREEKTDKLIF. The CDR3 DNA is TGTGCCTGTGATACCGTAGGAGGGATACGCGAAGAGAAAACCGATAAACTCATCTTT.